Listed here are 12 T cell receptor beta chains from one sample, sequenced in a study of CD8 T cells in Susac syndrome. With random hexamers, about 0.5 to 1 ug RNA was reverse transcribed. TCRdb used MiXCR to reprocess the immunoSEQ multiplex PCR reads, holding one entry per CDR3 protein. The sample holds around 190,000 distinct CDR3 sequences, about 94% seen once. The sample taken for sequencing was CD4+ T cells from PBMCs. The receptors shown here come from a human donor in good health.

This chain connects TRBV6-5 to TRBJ2-1, with 11 nucleotides matching TRBD2. Germline V gene lookup returns CDR1 MNHEY and CDR2 SVGAGI. The V and J ends lost 0 bases and 7 bases, in that order; junction bases with no gene match: 8. The CDR3 spans 17 residues. The CDR3 DNA reads TGTGCCAGCAGTTACTCTCCAATAGCGGGGGGGAAGAATGAGCAGTTCTTC. This sequence encodes CASSYSPIAGGKNEQFF.

In this sample, this clonotype turned up once. V usage is TRBV23-1 and J usage is TRBJ1-5; unclear D gene. TRBV23-1 is reported as an ORF; its role is uncertain. This CDR3 spans 13 amino acids. V was cut by 9 bases and J by 7 bases, with 16 bases left in between. The CDR3 region has the DNA TGCGCCAGTACGGTCTCGTACGGGCAGCCCCAGCATTTT. This codes for CASTVSYGQPQHF.

V and J are TRBV27 and TRBJ2-2; D remains ambiguous. The V end was cut by 7 bases, the J end by 0 bases, with 6 bases between. CDR1 is MNHEY, CDR2 SMNVEV, per germline (reference sequence). This CDR3 has 13 residues. The CDR3: CASKRSNTGELFF. Written as DNA, the CDR3 is TGTGCCAGCAAAAGATCGAACACCGGGGAGCTGTTTTTT.

This chain joins TRBV28 and TRBJ2-7; TRBD2 matches at 10 bases. This CDR3 is 14 amino acids long. Germline CDR1 MDHEN, CDR2 SYDVKM. With 5 bases clipped from V and 3 bases from J, the junction kept 4 bases outside the gene matches. In DNA form, the CDR3 reads TGTGCCAGCAGTCTACTAGCGGGGATCTACGAGCAGTACTTC. This gives the protein CASSLLAGIYEQYF.

This clonotype was observed a single time. The CDR3 is CASSPALMNIQYF. The CDR3 bases are TGTGCCAGCAGCCCAGCTCTGATGAACATTCAGTACTTC. The chain recombines TRBV14 with TRBJ2-4; D uncertain. The CDR3 totals 13 residues. V was shortened by 4 bases and J by 7 bases, with 11 bases between the two germline ends. Germline CDR1 and CDR2: SGHDN and FVKESK.

The J gene is TRBJ2-7, the V gene TRBV28; D gene unclear. V lost 4 bases and J lost 1, with 8 bases in between. This CDR3 is 13 amino acids long. The germline V gene has CDR1 MDHEN and CDR2 SYDVKM. In nucleotides, the CDR3 is TGTGCCAGCAGTTCGGTCCTATCCTACGAGCAGTACGTC. As protein: CASSSVLSYEQYV.

The chain is built from TRBV5-4 and TRBJ2-7; D remains ambiguous. Per germline, CDR1 SGHNT and CDR2 YYREEE (reference sequence). Trimming stripped 1 base from V and 3 bases from J, with 14 bases between. The CDR3 has 15 residues. The CDR3 nucleotides read TGTGCCAGCAGCTTGAAATCAACGGGCAACTACGAGCAGTACTTC. Translating gives CASSLKSTGNYEQYF.

V is TRBV20-1 and J is TRBJ1-2; a weak D match, TRBD1 (6 bases). CDR3 size: 13 residues. Germline V CDR1 and CDR2: DFQATT, SNEGSKA (reference sequence). Trimming removed 6 bases from V and 4 bases from J, with 15 bases in between. CDR3 amino acids: CSAGNHRAYGYTF. In DNA form, the CDR3 reads TGCAGTGCCGGGAACCACAGGGCCTATGGCTACACCTTC.

V and J are TRBV9 and TRBJ1-5; D is perhaps TRBD1 (5 bases). The CDR3 is made up of 13 amino acids. CDR1 and CDR2 (germline): SGDLS, YYNGEE. Between the trimmed V and J ends, which lost 3 bases and 3 bases, there was a span of 7 bases. CDR3 in DNA: TGTGCCAGCAGCGGGGACTACAATCAGCCCCAGCATTTT. It translates to CASSGDYNQPQHF.

This chain joins TRBV29-1 and TRBJ1-2; 8 bases line up with TRBD1. Per the germline V gene, CDR1 is SQVTM and CDR2 is ANQGSEA. This CDR3 has 12 residues. Unmatched junction bases numbered 6, after V lost 5 bases and J lost 7 bases. The CDR3 loop reads CSVSDRAGGYTF. Here the CDR3 DNA reads TGCAGCGTTTCGGACAGGGCCGGTGGCTACACCTTC. The full variable domain, its missing parts supplied by reference TRBV29-1 and TRBJ1-2, is SAVISQKPSRDICQRGTSLTIQCQVDSQVTMMFWYRQQPGQSLTLIATANQGSEATYESGFVIDKFPISRPNLTFSTLTVSNMSPEDSSIYLCSVSDRAGGYTFGSGTRLTVV.

This rearrangement joins TRBV12-3 or TRBV12-4 to TRBJ1-2; 7 nucleotides agree with TRBD1. Germline trimming cut 6 bases from V and 4 bases from J; bases unmatched to any gene: 5. The CDR3 has 13 amino acids. The CDR3: CASRRGQSYGYTF. The CDR3 DNA is TGTGCCAGCAGGAGGGGACAGAGCTATGGCTACACCTTC.

The chain links TRBV13 to TRBJ2-5, with D tentatively TRBD1 or TRBD2 (6 bases each). The CDR3 length is 17 residues. Per germline, CDR1 PRHDT and CDR2 FYEKMQ (reference sequence). Trimming took off 1 base at V and 4 bases at J, with 19 bases between the two ends. The CDR3 DNA follows: TGTGCCAGCAGCTTAGATCGAGGGGGGCCCTCGTCAGAGACCCAGTACTTC. Protein sequence: CASSLDRGGPSSETQYF.